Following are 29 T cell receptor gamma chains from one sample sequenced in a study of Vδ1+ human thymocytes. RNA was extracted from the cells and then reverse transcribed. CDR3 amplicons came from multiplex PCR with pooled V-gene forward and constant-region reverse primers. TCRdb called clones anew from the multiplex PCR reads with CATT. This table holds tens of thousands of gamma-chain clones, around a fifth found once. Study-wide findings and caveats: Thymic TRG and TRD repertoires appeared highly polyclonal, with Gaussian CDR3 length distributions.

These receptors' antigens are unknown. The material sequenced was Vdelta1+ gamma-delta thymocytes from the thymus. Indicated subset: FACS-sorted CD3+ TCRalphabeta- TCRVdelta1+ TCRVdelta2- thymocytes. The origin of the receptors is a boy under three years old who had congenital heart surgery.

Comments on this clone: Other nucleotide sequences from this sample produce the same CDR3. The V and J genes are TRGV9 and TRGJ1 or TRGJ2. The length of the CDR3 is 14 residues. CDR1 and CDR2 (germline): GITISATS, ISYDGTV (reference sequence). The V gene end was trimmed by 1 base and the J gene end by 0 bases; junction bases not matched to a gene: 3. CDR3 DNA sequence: TGTGCCTTGTGGGAGGTCTCGAATTATTATAAGAAACTCTTT. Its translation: CALWEVSNYYKKLF.

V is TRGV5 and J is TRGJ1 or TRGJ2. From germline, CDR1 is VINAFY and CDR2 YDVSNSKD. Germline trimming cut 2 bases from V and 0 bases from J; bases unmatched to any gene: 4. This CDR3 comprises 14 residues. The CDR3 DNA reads TGTGCCACCTGGGACACTTGGAATTATTATAAGAAACTCTTT. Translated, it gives CATWDTWNYYKKLF.

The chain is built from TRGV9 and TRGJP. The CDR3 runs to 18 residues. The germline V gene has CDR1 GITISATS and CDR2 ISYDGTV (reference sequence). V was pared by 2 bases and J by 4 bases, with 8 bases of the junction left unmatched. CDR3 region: CALWEALSQELGKKIKVF. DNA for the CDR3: TGTGCCTTGTGGGAGGCCCTCTCCCAAGAGTTGGGCAAAAAAATCAAGGTATTT.

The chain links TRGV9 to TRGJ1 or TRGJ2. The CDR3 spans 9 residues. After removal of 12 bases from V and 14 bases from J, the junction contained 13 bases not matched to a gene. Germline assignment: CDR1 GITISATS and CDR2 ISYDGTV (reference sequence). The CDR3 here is CAPPLRELF. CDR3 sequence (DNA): TGTGCCCCTCCGTTGCGAGAACTCTTT.

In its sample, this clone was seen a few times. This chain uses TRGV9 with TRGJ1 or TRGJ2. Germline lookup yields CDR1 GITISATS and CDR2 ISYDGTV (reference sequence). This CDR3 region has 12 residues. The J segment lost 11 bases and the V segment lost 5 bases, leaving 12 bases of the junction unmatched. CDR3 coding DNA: TGTGCCTTGTGGGGACCAGGTAGGGAGAAACTCTTT. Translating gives CALWGPGREKLF.

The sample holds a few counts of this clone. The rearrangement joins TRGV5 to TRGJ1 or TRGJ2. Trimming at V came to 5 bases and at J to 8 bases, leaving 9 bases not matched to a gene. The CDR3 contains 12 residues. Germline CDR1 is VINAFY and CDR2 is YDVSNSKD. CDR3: CATWGTINKKLF. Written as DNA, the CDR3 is TGTGCCACCTGGGGCACCATAAATAAGAAACTCTTT.

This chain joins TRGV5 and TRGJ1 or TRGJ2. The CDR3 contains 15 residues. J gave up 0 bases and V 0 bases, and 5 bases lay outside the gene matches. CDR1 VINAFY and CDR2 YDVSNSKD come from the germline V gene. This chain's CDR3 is CATWDRRSNYYKKLF. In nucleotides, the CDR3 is TGTGCCACCTGGGACAGGCGGTCGAATTATTATAAGAAACTCTTT.

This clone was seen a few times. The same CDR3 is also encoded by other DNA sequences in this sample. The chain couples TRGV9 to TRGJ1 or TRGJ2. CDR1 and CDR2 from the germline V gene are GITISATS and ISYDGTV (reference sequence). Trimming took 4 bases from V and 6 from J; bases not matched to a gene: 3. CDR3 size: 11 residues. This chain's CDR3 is CALWDCYKKLF. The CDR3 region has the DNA TGTGCCTTGTGGGATTGTTATAAGAAACTCTTT.

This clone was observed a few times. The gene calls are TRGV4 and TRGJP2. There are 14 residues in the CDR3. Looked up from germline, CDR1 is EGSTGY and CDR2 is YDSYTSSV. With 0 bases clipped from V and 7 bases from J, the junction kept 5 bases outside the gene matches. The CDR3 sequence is CATWDGRDDWIKTF. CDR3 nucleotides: TGTGCCACCTGGGATGGGCGTGATGATTGGATCAAGACGTTT.

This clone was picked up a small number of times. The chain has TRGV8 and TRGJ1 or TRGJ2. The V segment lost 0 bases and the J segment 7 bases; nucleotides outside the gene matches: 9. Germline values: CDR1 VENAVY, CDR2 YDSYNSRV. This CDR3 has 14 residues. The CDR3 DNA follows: TGTGCCACCTGGGATAGGGAGGTCGGATATAAGAAACTCTTT. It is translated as CATWDREVGYKKLF.

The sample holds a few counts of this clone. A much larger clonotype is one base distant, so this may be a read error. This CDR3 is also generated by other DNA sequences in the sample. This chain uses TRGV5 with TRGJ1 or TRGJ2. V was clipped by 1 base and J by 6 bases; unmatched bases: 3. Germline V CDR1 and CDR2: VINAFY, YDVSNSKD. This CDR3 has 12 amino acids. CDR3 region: CATWDSPYKKLF. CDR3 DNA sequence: TGTGCCACCTGGGACAGTCCTTATAAGAAACTCTTT.

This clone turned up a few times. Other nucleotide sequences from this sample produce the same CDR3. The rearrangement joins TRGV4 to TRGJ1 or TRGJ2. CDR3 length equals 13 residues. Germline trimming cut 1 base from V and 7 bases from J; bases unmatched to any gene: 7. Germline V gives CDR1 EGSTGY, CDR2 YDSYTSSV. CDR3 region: CATWDGIYYKKLF. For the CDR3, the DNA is TGTGCCACCTGGGATGGAATATACTATAAGAAACTCTTT.

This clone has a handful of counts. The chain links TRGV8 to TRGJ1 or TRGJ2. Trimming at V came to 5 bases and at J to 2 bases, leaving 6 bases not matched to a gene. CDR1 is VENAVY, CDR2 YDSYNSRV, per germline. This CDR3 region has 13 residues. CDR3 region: CATWVSDYYKKLF. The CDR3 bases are TGTGCCACCTGGGTCTCGGATTATTATAAGAAACTCTTT.

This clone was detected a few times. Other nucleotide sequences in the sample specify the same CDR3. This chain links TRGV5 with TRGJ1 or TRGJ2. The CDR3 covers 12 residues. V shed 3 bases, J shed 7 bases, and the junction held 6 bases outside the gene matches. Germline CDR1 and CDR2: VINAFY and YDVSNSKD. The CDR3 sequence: CATWDRGYKKLF. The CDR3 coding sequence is TGTGCCACCTGGGACCGTGGATATAAGAAACTCTTT.

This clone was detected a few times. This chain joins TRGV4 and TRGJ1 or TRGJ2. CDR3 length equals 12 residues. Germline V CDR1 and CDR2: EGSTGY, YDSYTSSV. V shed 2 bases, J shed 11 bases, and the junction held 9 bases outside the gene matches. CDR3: CATWDVALEKLF. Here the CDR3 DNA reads TGTGCCACCTGGGATGTGGCCTTAGAGAAACTCTTT.

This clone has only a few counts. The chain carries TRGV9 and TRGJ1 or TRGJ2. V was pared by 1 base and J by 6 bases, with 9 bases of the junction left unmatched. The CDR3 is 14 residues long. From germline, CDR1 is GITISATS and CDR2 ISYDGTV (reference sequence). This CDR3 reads CALWEVPPFYKKLF. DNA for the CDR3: TGTGCCTTGTGGGAGGTTCCCCCTTTTTATAAGAAACTCTTT.

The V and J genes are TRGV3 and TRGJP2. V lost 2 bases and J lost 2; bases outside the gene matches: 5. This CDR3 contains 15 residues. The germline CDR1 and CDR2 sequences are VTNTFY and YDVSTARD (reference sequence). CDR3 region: CATWDIKSSDWIKTF. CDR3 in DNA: TGTGCCACCTGGGACATCAAAAGTAGTGATTGGATCAAGACGTTT.

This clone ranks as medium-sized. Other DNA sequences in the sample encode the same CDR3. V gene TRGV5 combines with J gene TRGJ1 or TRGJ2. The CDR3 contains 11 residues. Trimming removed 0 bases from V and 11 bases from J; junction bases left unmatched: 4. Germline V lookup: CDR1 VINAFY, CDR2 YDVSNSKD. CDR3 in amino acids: CATWDRPEKLF. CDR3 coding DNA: TGTGCCACCTGGGACAGGCCAGAGAAACTCTTT.

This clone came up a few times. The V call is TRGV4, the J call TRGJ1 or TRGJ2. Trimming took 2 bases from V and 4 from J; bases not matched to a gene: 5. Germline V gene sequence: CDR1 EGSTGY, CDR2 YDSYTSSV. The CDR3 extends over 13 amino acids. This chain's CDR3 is CATWDVGYYKKLF. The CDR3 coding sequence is TGTGCCACCTGGGATGTAGGGTATTATAAGAAACTCTTT.

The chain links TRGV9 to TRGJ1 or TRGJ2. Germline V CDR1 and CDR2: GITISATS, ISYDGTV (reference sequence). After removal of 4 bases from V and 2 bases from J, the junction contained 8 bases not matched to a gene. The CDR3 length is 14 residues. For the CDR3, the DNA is TGTGCCTTGTGGGATCGGGGTGATTATTATAAGAAACTCTTT. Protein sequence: CALWDRGDYYKKLF.

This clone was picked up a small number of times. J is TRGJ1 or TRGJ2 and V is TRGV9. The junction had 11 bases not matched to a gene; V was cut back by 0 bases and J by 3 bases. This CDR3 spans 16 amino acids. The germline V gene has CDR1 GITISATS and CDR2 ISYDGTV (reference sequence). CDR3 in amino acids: CALWEVHYHTYYKKLF. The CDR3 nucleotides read TGTGCCTTGTGGGAGGTGCATTACCATACTTATTATAAGAAACTCTTT.

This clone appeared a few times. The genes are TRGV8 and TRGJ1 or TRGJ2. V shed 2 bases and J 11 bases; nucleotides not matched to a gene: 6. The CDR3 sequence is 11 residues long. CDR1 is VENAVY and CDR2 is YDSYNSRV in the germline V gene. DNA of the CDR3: TGTGCCACCTGGGATACGAAGGAGAAACTCTTT. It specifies CATWDTKEKLF.

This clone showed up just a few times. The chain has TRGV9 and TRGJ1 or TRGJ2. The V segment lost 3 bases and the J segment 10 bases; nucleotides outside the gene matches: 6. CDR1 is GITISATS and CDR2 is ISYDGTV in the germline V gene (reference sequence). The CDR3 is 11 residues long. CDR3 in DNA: TGTGCCTTGTGGGAGCCAATCAAGAAACTCTTT. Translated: CALWEPIKKLF.

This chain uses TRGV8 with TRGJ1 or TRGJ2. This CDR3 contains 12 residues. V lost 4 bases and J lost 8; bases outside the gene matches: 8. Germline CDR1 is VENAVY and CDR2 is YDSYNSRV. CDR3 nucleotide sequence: TGTGCCACCTGGGACGTCTTAAATAAGAAACTCTTT. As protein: CATWDVLNKKLF.

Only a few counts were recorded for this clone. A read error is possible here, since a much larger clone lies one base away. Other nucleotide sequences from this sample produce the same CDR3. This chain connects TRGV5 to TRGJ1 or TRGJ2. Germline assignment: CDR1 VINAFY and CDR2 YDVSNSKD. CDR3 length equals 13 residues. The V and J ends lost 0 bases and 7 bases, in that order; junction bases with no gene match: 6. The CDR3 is CATWDRRGYKKLF. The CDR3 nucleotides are TGTGCCACCTGGGACAGGCGGGGGTATAAGAAACTCTTT.

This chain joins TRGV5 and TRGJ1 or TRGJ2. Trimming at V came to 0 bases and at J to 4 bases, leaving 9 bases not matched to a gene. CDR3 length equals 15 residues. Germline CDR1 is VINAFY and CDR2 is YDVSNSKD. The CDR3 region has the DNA TGTGCCACCTGGGACAGGCACTCGCAATATTATAAGAAACTCTTT. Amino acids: CATWDRHSQYYKKLF.

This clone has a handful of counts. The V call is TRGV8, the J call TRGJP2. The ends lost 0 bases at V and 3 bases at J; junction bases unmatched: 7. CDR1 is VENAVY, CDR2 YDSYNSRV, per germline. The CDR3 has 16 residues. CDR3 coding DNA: TGTGCCACCTGGGATAGGCTCCCAGGTAGTGATTGGATCAAGACGTTT. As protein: CATWDRLPGSDWIKTF.

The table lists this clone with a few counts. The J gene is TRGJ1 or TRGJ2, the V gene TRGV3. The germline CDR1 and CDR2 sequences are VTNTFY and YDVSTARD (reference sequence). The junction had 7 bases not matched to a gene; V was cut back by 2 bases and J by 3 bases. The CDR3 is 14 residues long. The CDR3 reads CATWDIPIYYKKLF. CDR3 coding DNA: TGTGCCACCTGGGACATCCCGATTTATTATAAGAAACTCTTT.

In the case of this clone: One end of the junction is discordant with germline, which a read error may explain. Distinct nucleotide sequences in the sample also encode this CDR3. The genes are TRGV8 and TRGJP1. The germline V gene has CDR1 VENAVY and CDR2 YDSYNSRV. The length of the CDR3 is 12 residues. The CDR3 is CATWDPRWFKIF. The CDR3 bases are TGTGCCACCTGGGACCCCCGTTGGTTCAAAATATTT.